This T cell receptor (beta chain) was obtained from a study of blood T cell repertoires in COVID-19. Study as a whole: Acute-phase and convalescent COVID-19 samples originated in the United States, Italy and Spain. PBMCs, B-cell-depleted T cells, or T cells provided the cDNA or gDNA that made up the material.

Methods used by the authors: Amplification of reference gene primers was used by the study to estimate nucleated cell counts. The table came from immunoSEQ multiplex PCR; TCRdb's copy has only in-frame clones and leaves some out. V, J and clone size are taken as reported in that table, and D and trimming were inferred from the DNA itself. The top ten clones hold about 16% of a sample with 65,000 to 100,000 clones, approximately 78% of them seen once. The CDR3 is made up of 15 amino acids. The J segment lost 3 bases and the V segment lost 3 bases, leaving 8 bases of the junction unmatched. Germline V gene data show CDR1 as DFQATT and CDR2 as SNEGSKA (reference sequence).

The chain combines TRBV20-1 with TRBJ1-2, with 9 bases lining up with TRBD1. Sequenced sample: peripheral blood. This TCR came from a woman at least 80 years old with acute or convalescent COVID-19. CDR3 loop: CSASPGTGRYYGYTF. The DNA for the CDR3 is TGCAGTGCTAGTCCCGGGACAGGGAGGTACTATGGCTACACCTTC.